This TCR beta chain was observed in a study of blood T cells in healthy people across ages. The use of a sample-barcoded 5' primer and a J-beta primer mix characterized a second PCR of roughly 7 to 12 cycles. TCRdb processed the 5' RACE reads anew with MiXCR; each CDR3 protein has one entry. The sample lists hundreds of thousands of distinct CDR3 sequences, roughly 60% occurring once. Unmatched junction bases numbered 19, after V lost 5 bases and J lost 5 bases. This CDR3 has 19 residues. Germline values: CDR1 MDHEN, CDR2 SYDVKM. The sequencing input was blood. The sequence derives from a man aged 25 to 40 in good health. The rearrangement uses TRBV28 and TRBJ2-1, with 9 bases that match TRBD1. The CDR3: CASSPLKVTTGGQNNEQFF. CDR3 DNA: TGTGCCAGCAGTCCCCTCAAGGTCACGACAGGGGGGCAAAACAATGAGCAGTTCTTC.